This T cell receptor (beta chain) was recovered during a study of CD8 T cells in ankylosing spondylitis. TCRdb re-derived calls from the 5' RACE reads in MiXCR, one entry per CDR3 protein. The sample consists of hundreds of thousands of distinct CDR3 sequences, about 26% of them appearing once. This receptor was identified in a male donor with ankylosing spondylitis or in good health (not recorded which). The sequencing input was blood, either unsorted or a sorted T cell fraction (not recorded which).

The CDR3 protein is CATPRDRDTAGELFF. CDR3 DNA sequence: TGTGCCACCCCCCGTGACAGGGATACCGCCGGGGAGCTGTTTTTT. The V gene is TRBV24-1, the J gene TRBJ2-2, with TRBD1 identical over 7 bases. This CDR3 region has 15 residues. CDR1 KGHDR and CDR2 SFDVKD come from the germline V gene. With 9 bases clipped from V and 6 bases from J, the junction kept 12 bases outside the gene matches.